This T cell receptor beta chain was captured by sequencing in a study of blood T cell repertoires in COVID-19. Whole-study context: Acute and convalescent COVID-19 specimens originated in the United States, Italy and Spain. PBMCs, B-cell-depleted T cells, or T cells were the source of the cDNA or gDNA that made up the material.

Per the study methods: Amplification of reference gene primers was used by the study to estimate nucleated cell counts. Sequenced by immunoSEQ multiplex PCR; TCRdb stores in-frame clones only, minus some. D and trimming were read from the DNA, whereas the V and J calls and clone size are those reported in that table. This table holds 30,000 to 40,000 clones, about 89% found once. This clonotype originated in a woman under 40 in a cohort sampled during active COVID-19. Input material: peripheral blood.

For the CDR3, the DNA is TGTGCCAGCACCACCGGGACTAGCGGGATCATAAAGCAGTTCTTC. It specifies CASTTGTSGIIKQFF. This rearrangement joins TRBV27 to TRBJ2-1, with 13 bases matching TRBD2. Germline CDR1 is MNHEY and CDR2 is SMNVEV (reference sequence). This CDR3 spans 15 amino acids. J was trimmed by 11 bases and V by 7 bases; bases with no gene match: 11.